A single sample gave rise to the 23 T cell receptor beta chains below, sequenced in a study of brain T cells in children with intractable seizures. Assay: immunoSEQ multiplex PCR; the TCRdb copy retains only in-frame clones and omits some. In the table there are 60,000 to 85,000 clones, approximately 94% of which are singletons. The source material was peripheral blood, sampled at surgery. The receptors come from a boy less than two years old with tuberous sclerosis and intractable seizures.

The CDR3 protein is CASSQDLSAEQYF. DNA for the CDR3: TGTGCCAGCAGCCAAGATCTGTCGGCCGAGCAGTACTTC. The rearrangement links TRBV4-2 to TRBJ2-7; the D is unclear. The germline V gene has CDR1 LGHNA and CDR2 YNFKEQ. CDR3 length equals 13 residues. V was trimmed by 0 bases and J by 6 bases, leaving 9 bases between them.

The chain uses TRBV5-6 and TRBJ2-5; D unclear. There are 13 residues in the CDR3. V shed 1 base and J shed 5 bases, with 9 bases lying between them. Germline CDR1 reads SGHDT; CDR2 reads YYEEEE. CDR3 nucleotides: TGTGCCAGCAGCTTGATGCGCAGGGAGACCCAGTACTTC. It yields the protein CASSLMRRETQYF. Filled out from reference TRBV5-6 and TRBJ2-5, the complete variable domain reads DAGVTQSPTHLIKTRGQQVTLRCSPKSGHDTVSWYQQALGQGPQFIFQYYEEEERQRGNFPDRFSGHQFPNYSSELNVNALLLGDSALYLCASSLMRRETQYFGPGTRLLVL.

The rearrangement links TRBV7-9 to TRBJ2-7; 10 positions agree with TRBD1. The CDR3 has 15 amino acids. V shed 5 bases and J 4 bases; nucleotides not matched to a gene: 8. Germline V lookup: CDR1 SEHNR, CDR2 FQNEAQ (reference sequence). CDR3 bases: TGTGCCAGCAGCCACCGGGACAGGGGTTCTTACGAGCAGTACTTC. Encoded protein: CASSHRDRGSYEQYF.

This clone turned up a few times. The DNA of the CDR3 is TGCGCCAGCAGCTTGGAACAGGGGGACTCACCCCTCCACTTT. This translates into CASSLEQGDSPLHF. This chain uses TRBV5-1 with TRBJ1-6, with 8 bases lining up with TRBD1. This CDR3 region has 14 residues. The germline V gene has CDR1 SGHRS and CDR2 YFSETQ. Trimming took 0 bases from V and 10 from J; bases not matched to a gene: 3.

This clone has a single count. V is TRBV9 and J is TRBJ2-7; TRBD2 is a possible D gene (6 bases). Trimming took 3 bases from V and 2 from J, leaving 15 bases between them. Germline lookup yields CDR1 SGDLS and CDR2 YYNGEE. CDR3 length: 15 residues. As DNA, the CDR3 is TGTGCCAGCAGCGCATACCGGGACTTAACCTACGAGCAGTACTTC. Translating it yields CASSAYRDLTYEQYF.

This clone was seen only once. This chain connects TRBV5-5 to TRBJ1-1; D is ambiguous. CDR1 and CDR2 from the germline V gene are SGHKS and YYEKEE (reference sequence). Deletions cut 0 bases from V and 4 bases from J, with 7 bases between. CDR3 length equals 13 residues. In DNA form, the CDR3 reads TGTGCCAGCAGCTTGGGAGGGATCACTGAAGCTTTCTTT. It is translated as CASSLGGITEAFF.

This clone was detected only a few times. The gene calls are TRBV4-2 and TRBJ2-5; no firm D call. The CDR3 loop spans 16 amino acids. Germline V gene lookup returns CDR1 LGHNA and CDR2 YNFKEQ. The ends were cut back, 0 bases at V and 5 bases at J, with 16 bases in the middle. The CDR3 coding sequence is TGTGCCAGCAGCCAAGATGGGTCGCGAAAGGAGGAGACCCAGTACTTC. Its translation is CASSQDGSRKEETQYF.

The chain employs TRBV9 and TRBJ1-2; D is unclear. The germline V gene has CDR1 SGDLS and CDR2 YYNGEE. V was cut by 3 bases and J by 3 bases, with 3 bases left in between. This CDR3 region has 11 residues. CDR3 residues: CASSAYYGYTF. The CDR3 region has the DNA TGTGCCAGCAGCGCCTACTATGGCTACACCTTC. Drawing the rest from reference TRBV9 and TRBJ1-2, the complete variable domain is DSGVTQTPKHLITATGQRVTLRCSPRSGDLSVYWYQQSLDQGLQFLIQYYNGEERAKGNILERFSAQQFPDLHSELNLSSLELGDSALYFCASSAYYGYTFGSGTRLTVV.

This rearrangement joins TRBV27 to TRBJ1-1, with a possible D match to TRBD1 (6 bases). The V gene's germline CDR1 is MNHEY and CDR2 SMNVEV (reference sequence). The germline V and J ends were trimmed by 7 bases and 1 base, with 10 bases remaining between them. The CDR3 contains 13 residues. The CDR3 coding sequence is TGTGCCAGCACCACGGACAGGAACACTGAAGCTTTCTTT. Protein sequence: CASTTDRNTEAFF.

The CDR3 DNA reads TGCGCCAGCAGCTTGGGAGTAGCGGGAGAGTTGGACATTCAGTACTTC. It yields the protein CASSLGVAGELDIQYF. The gene calls are TRBV5-1 and TRBJ2-4, with TRBD2 matching over 9 bases. V lost 0 bases and J lost 8; bases outside the gene matches: 9. CDR3 size: 16 residues. Germline V lookup: CDR1 SGHRS, CDR2 YFSETQ.

The chain couples TRBV9 to TRBJ2-7; the match to TRBD2 covers 10 bases. V was pared by 0 bases and J by 0 bases, with 0 bases of the junction left unmatched. CDR1 and CDR2 (germline): SGDLS, YYNGEE. The CDR3 length is 15 residues. CDR3 in amino acids: CASSVGTSGSYEQYF. The DNA of the CDR3 is TGTGCCAGCAGCGTAGGGACTAGCGGCTCCTACGAGCAGTACTTC.

The rearrangement joins TRBV2 to TRBJ2-1, with TRBD2 matching over 14 bases. The CDR3 sequence is 17 residues long. CDR1 is SNHLY and CDR2 is FYNNEI in the germline V gene. V shed 3 bases, J shed 1 base, and the junction held 2 bases outside the gene matches. The CDR3, as DNA: TGTGCCAGCAGTGATTGGACTAGCGGGAGGTCCTACAATGAGCAGTTCTTC. Residues: CASSDWTSGRSYNEQFF. The full variable domain, in which reference TRBV2 and TRBJ2-1 provide the parts outside the CDR3, is EPEVTQTPSHQVTQMGQEVILRCVPISNHLYFYWYRQILGQKVEFLVSFYNNEISEKSEIFDDQFSVERPDGSNFTLKIRSTKLEDSAMYFCASSDWTSGRSYNEQFFGPGTRLTVL.

In nucleotides, the CDR3 is TGTGCCTGGAGTGTACAGGTGGGCATTCAGCCCCAGCATTTT. Translation: CAWSVQVGIQPQHF. The chain uses TRBV30 and TRBJ1-5, with D perhaps matching TRBD1 (5 bases). Trimming cost V 0 bases and J 6 bases, with 12 bases left between them. From germline, CDR1 is GTSNPN and CDR2 SVGIG (reference sequence). The CDR3 consists of 14 residues.

This CDR3 is CATARGGGWETQYF. The CDR3 DNA is TGTGCCACCGCCCGAGGGGGGGGCTGGGAGACCCAGTACTTC. The rearrangement joins TRBV24-1 to TRBJ2-5, with D tentatively TRBD2 (7 bases). The CDR3 has 14 residues. Germline CDR1 is KGHDR and CDR2 is SFDVKD. V lost 9 bases and J 5 bases, leaving 18 bases between the germline ends.

V and J are TRBV7-8 and TRBJ2-3; 9 bases agree with TRBD2. Trimming took 1 base from V and 2 from J; bases not matched to a gene: 4. The CDR3 extends over 16 amino acids. Germline loops: CDR1 SGHVS, CDR2 FQNEAQ. The CDR3 spells CASSLVVGLATDTQYF. The CDR3 nucleotides are TGTGCCAGCAGCTTAGTAGTGGGACTAGCCACAGATACGCAGTATTTT.

V and J are TRBV7-9 and TRBJ2-5, with 16 positions matching TRBD2. The germline V gene has CDR1 SEHNR and CDR2 FQNEAQ (reference sequence). This CDR3 has 18 residues. After removal of 1 base from V and 5 bases from J, the junction contained 7 bases not matched to a gene. This CDR3 reads CASSLGFGTSGRGETQYF. The CDR3 DNA is TGTGCCAGCAGCTTAGGATTCGGGACTAGCGGGAGGGGTGAGACCCAGTACTTC.

This rearrangement joins TRBV7-9 to TRBJ2-3; no clear D. The V gene's germline CDR1 is SEHNR and CDR2 FQNEAQ (reference sequence). This CDR3 has 15 amino acids. V was pared by 6 bases and J by 0 bases, with 13 bases between. CDR3: CASSPGRLSTDTQYF. CDR3 sequence (DNA): TGTGCCAGCAGTCCCGGACGGCTTAGCACAGATACGCAGTATTTT.

The V and J genes are TRBV14 and TRBJ2-3; possible D gene TRBD2, 6 bases. V lost 0 bases and J 3 bases, leaving 22 bases between the germline ends. From germline, CDR1 is SGHDN and CDR2 FVKESK. There are 19 residues in the CDR3. This chain's CDR3 is CASSQEAGLRRGRTDTQYF. The CDR3 bases are TGTGCCAGCAGCCAAGAGGCAGGTCTAAGGAGGGGTCGGACAGATACGCAGTATTTT.

This chain joins TRBV9 and TRBJ2-5, with TRBD2 identical over 9 bases. V trimming: 1 base; J trimming: 6 bases; junction bases outside the gene matches: 13. CDR1 and CDR2 from the germline V gene are SGDLS and YYNGEE. The CDR3 is 17 residues long. The CDR3 sequence is CASSVLASGIWGKTQYF. The CDR3 coding sequence is TGTGCCAGCAGCGTACTGGCTAGCGGGATTTGGGGGAAGACCCAGTACTTC.

The V call is TRBV19, the J call TRBJ2-1, with TRBD1 as a possible D gene (6 bases). CDR1 is LNHDA and CDR2 is SQIVND in the germline V gene (reference sequence). The CDR3 loop spans 16 amino acids. V was trimmed by 3 bases and J by 4 bases, leaving 16 bases between them. The CDR3 sequence: CASSITRQAIYNEQFF. The CDR3 nucleotides read TGTGCCAGTAGTATTACCAGACAGGCCATTTACAATGAGCAGTTCTTC.

DNA for the CDR3: TGTGCCAGCAGTGAACCCCTCTATTCAGTGCCCGGATCCTATGGCTACACCTTC. This sequence encodes CASSEPLYSVPGSYGYTF. The chain has TRBV2 and TRBJ1-2; D gene unclear. V lost 2 bases, J lost 4 bases, and 23 bases lay in between. Germline CDR1 and CDR2: SNHLY and FYNNEI. The CDR3 contains 18 residues.

The DNA for the CDR3 is TGTGCTAGTGGTTCCGGCTTACTACAGGGGGGAGACACTGAAGCTTTCTTT. It codes for CASGSGLLQGGDTEAFF. This sequence joins TRBV12-5 and TRBJ1-1; 8 nucleotides align to TRBD1. V lost 4 bases to trimming and J lost 3 bases; unmatched junction nucleotides: 13. The germline CDR1 and CDR2 sequences are LGHNT and FRNRAP. The CDR3 is 17 residues long.

This sequence joins TRBV28 and TRBJ2-7; perhaps TRBD2 as D (5 bases). V was trimmed by 4 bases and J by 0 bases, leaving 10 bases between them. The CDR3 is 14 residues long. CDR1 MDHEN and CDR2 SYDVKM come from the germline V gene. The CDR3: CASSSGAVSYEQYF. In nucleotides, the CDR3 is TGTGCCAGCAGTTCCGGAGCGGTCTCCTACGAGCAGTACTTC.